This TCR beta chain was documented in a study of blood T cell repertoires in COVID-19. Study summary: Collection of acute and convalescent COVID-19 samples took place in the United States, Italy and Spain. In each case, the material was cDNA or gDNA derived from T cells, B-cell-depleted T cells, or PBMCs.

In the authors' methods: Nucleated cell number was recorded as an estimate derived from reference gene primer amplification. Here immunoSEQ multiplex PCR was the method, and the copy in TCRdb shows in-frame clones only, minus some. V and J calls and clone size are given by that table; D and trimming were obtained from the DNA. The sample shows about 270,000 clones, 80% to 95% of them seen only once. The CDR3 is 16 residues long. Trimming cost V 4 bases and J 3 bases; bases outside gene matches: 8. Germline V CDR1 and CDR2: LNHDA, SQIVND (reference sequence). Exposed participants came across a COVID-19 case within 2 weeks before study entry.

The specimen was PBMCs or T cells enriched from blood (not recorded which). V and J are TRBV19 and TRBJ2-7; 11 nucleotides match TRBD2. The sequence was obtained from a man in his forties who had been exposed to COVID-19. CDR3 DNA sequence: TGTGCCAGTAGTAATCCTTCCGGGACTAGCGGCTACGAGCAGTACTTC. Protein: CASSNPSGTSGYEQYF.